Listed below are T cell receptor beta chains from one sample, sequenced in a study of OX40 agonist ivuxolimab in advanced cancers. Libraries were prepared by immunoSEQ multiplex PCR; TCRdb keeps only in-frame clonotypes and omits some of them. The sample consists of 70,000 to 95,000 clones, about 91% of them appearing once. The sequencing here drew on CD4+ or CD8+ T cells sorted from blood, taken in a trial of the OX40 agonist ivuxolimab. Source of these receptors: an adult with an advanced solid tumor such as melanoma, head and neck, liver or kidney cancer. CDR3s include the opening cysteine and the closing phenylalanine or tryptophan. The D gene is left open where the match is weak. Only part of the rows carry a size: once, few, many, or a class if the clone is expanded.

clone size	J gene	D gene	V gene	CDR3 DNA	CDR3 protein
few	TRBJ2-1	TRBD2	TRBV5-1	TGCGCCAGCAGCTTGGAGGCCGGGAGGGCCGGGAATGAGCAGTTCTTC	CASSLEAGRAGNEQFF
once	TRBJ2-3	-	TRBV11-1	TGTGCCAGCAGCTTAGCGTACAGCACAGATACGCAGTATTTT	CASSLAYSTDTQYF
-	TRBJ2-7	TRBD2	TRBV7-2	TGTGCCAGCAGCCGAGGGACTAGCGGTTTTCACAGGGAGCAGTACTTC	CASSRGTSGFHREQYF
-	TRBJ2-1	-	TRBV5-1	TGCGCCAGCAGCTTGGCCGCCAGGGGGGAGAACAATGAGCAGTTCTTC	CASSLAARGENNEQFF
-	TRBJ1-1	-	TRBV10-3	TGTGCCATCAGCGACGGCGTGAACACTGAAGCTTTCTTT	CAISDGVNTEAFF
-	TRBJ2-5	TRBD2	TRBV4-1	TGCGCCAGCAGCCAAGGGGGACTAGCGGGGGAGACCCAGTACTTC	CASSQGGLAGETQYF
-	TRBJ1-2	TRBD1	TRBV5-6	TGTGCCAGCAGCTCAGGACAGGGGGCGCGTGGCTACACCTTC	CASSSGQGARGYTF
-	TRBJ2-3	-	TRBV6-4	TGTGCCAGCAGCGGGGGTCAGCGGGCAAGCACAGATACGCAGTATTTT	CASSGGQRASTDTQYF
-	TRBJ2-7	-	TRBV6-5	TGTGCCAGCAACCCCAGTTGGGGGCGCGAGCAGTACTTC	CASNPSWGREQYF
-	TRBJ2-5	-	TRBV15	TGTGCCACCAGCAGAGATCCCAACACCCAAGAGACCCAGTACTTC	CATSRDPNTQETQYF
-	TRBJ1-2	TRBD1	TRBV6-5	TGTGCCAGCACCGAGATCGGGGACAGGACTGTCGGCTACACCTTC	CASTEIGDRTVGYTF
-	TRBJ1-2	-	TRBV5-6	TGTGCCAGCAGCTTGGATGACTACGGGGCGTTCACCTTC	CASSLDDYGAFTF
-	TRBJ1-4	-	TRBV30	TGTGCCTGGAGTGGGGGACACCTACCAACTAATGAAAAACTGTTTTTT	CAWSGGHLPTNEKLFF
few	TRBJ1-5	TRBD1	TRBV19	TGTGCCAGTACCACGGGACAGAATCAGCCCCAGCATTTT	CASTTGQNQPQHF
-	TRBJ2-3	TRBD2	TRBV9	TGTGCCAGCAGCGTAGGGCTAGCGGGAGGGAACACAGATACGCAGTATTTT	CASSVGLAGGNTDTQYF
-	TRBJ2-3	-	TRBV11-2	TGTGCCAGCAGCAAAGGGCGTACAGATACGCAGTATTTT	CASSKGRTDTQYF
-	TRBJ1-5	-	TRBV14	TGTGCCAGCAGCCAATACAGGATCATTAATCAGCCCCAGCATTTT	CASSQYRIINQPQHF
-	TRBJ1-3	-	TRBV19	TGTGCCAGCCGCTCGGGGAGCTCTGGAAACACCATATATTTT	CASRSGSSGNTIYF
-	TRBJ2-1	TRBD1	TRBV12-5	TGTGCTAGTGGCCCTGGACAGGGTTCGGGTGAGCAGTTCTTC	CASGPGQGSGEQFF
-	TRBJ2-3	TRBD2	TRBV7-6	TGTGCCAGCAGCCCCTTCGGACTAGGGACCAAAGGGGAGCAGTATTTT	CASSPFGLGTKGEQYF
once	TRBJ1-1	-	TRBV5-1	TGCGCCAGCAGCTTGACAGATAGCTATGAAGCTTTCTTT	CASSLTDSYEAFF
-	TRBJ1-3	-	TRBV6-5	TGTGCCAGCAGTTACGGGGATGGGAAAGGAAACACCATATATTTT	CASSYGDGKGNTIYF